A selection of T cell receptor beta chains follows, all from one sample in a study of technical replicates of blood from several donors. Generated by immunoSEQ multiplex PCR, the TCRdb table keeps only in-frame clones and is missing some. The table includes tens of thousands of clones, 95% to 98% detected once. The specimen sequenced was T cells isolated from PBMCs. The receptors originated from a human donor in good health. CDR3s leave out the opening cysteine and the closing phenylalanine or tryptophan. D genes are given only for firm matches.

v_gene | d_gene | len | CDR3aa
TRBV6-4 | - | 13 | ASSVTGSGTGELF
TRBV7-8 | - | 15 | ASSSFGRGKLGDIQY
TRBV6-5 | TRBD2 | 13 | ASRSGTSGTDTQY
TRBV18 | TRBD1 | 14 | ASSPREDRGADTQY
TRBV29-1 | - | 11 | SVEYRLTGELF
TRBV28 | - | 12 | ASSLGRDGNIQY
TRBV9 | - | 13 | ASSGSGYGDQPQH
TRBV19 | TRBD1 | 16 | ASSIVLEDRTYGNTIY
TRBV7-2 | - | 13 | ASSLGGLASYEQY
TRBV7-8 | - | 14 | ASSPLRQGFGTEAF
TRBV6-1 | TRBD1 | 13 | ASSIGQGRAYGYT
TRBV6-1 | TRBD2 | 16 | ASSEALTSGGDTDTQY
TRBV6-1 | TRBD1 | 14 | ASSDPGGWSHYEQY
TRBV28 | - | 10 | ASRYSDYEQY
TRBV30 | TRBD1 | 11 | AWAGQGNQPQH
TRBV2 | TRBD2 | 13 | ASSALAGRKETQY
TRBV5-1 | TRBD2 | 13 | ASSFFSGGANEQF
TRBV5-5 | TRBD2 | 13 | ASSSAGGFSYEQY
TRBV7-9 | - | 15 | ASSPRGLGGPYNEQF
TRBV19 | - | 11 | ASSINSWNGYT
TRBV5-1 | - | 11 | ASSLAETGELF
TRBV4-2 | - | 15 | ASSRQVTNGNTGELF
TRBV5-8 | - | 15 | ASSLMKDNSGANVLT
TRBV5-1 | - | 9 | ASSSDIFSY
TRBV27 | - | 12 | ASSLYGTANIQY
TRBV6-1 | - | 14 | ASSEPRWQGRNTIY
TRBV4-1 | - | 12 | ASSQVSSGYEQY
TRBV27 | - | 12 | ASRSPAGAYEQY
TRBV11-2 | TRBD2 | 15 | ASGGLAGGPSYNEQF
TRBV4-1 | TRBD2 | 14 | ASSQETSGGAYEQY
TRBV10-2 | TRBD2 | 12 | ASNSGTKAYEQY
TRBV12-5 | - | 14 | ASGLVLGQRNSPLH
TRBV2 | TRBD2 | 12 | ASSRLAFKETQY
TRBV28 | TRBD1 | 13 | ASSPGQGVNEKLF
TRBV7-2 | - | 15 | ASSPPLNPYMNTEAF
TRBV6-4 | TRBD1 | 13 | ASRSGTGPADTQY
TRBV4-1 | TRBD1 | 13 | ASSQGRDRVTEAF
TRBV9 | - | 13 | ASSVVEGPSYEQY
TRBV7-9 | TRBD2 | 11 | ASSSLTSGRQF
TRBV19 | TRBD1 | 11 | ASRGQGTTEAF
TRBV1 | - | 14 | TSSQDTSGGGDTQY
TRBV5-4 | - | 12 | ASSFDTGTYEQY
TRBV27 | - | 10 | ASSFIGGEDT
TRBV6-1 | TRBD1 | 15 | ASSEVTLGQVPGEQY
TRBV5-1 | - | 15 | ASSLEGGAGHTGELF
TRBV5-1 | TRBD1 | 13 | ASSYGTALIYEQY
TRBV18 | - | 10 | ASSPGDEKLF
TRBV29-1 | - | 11 | SVEVRGDTEAF
TRBV5-4 | TRBD2 | 16 | ASSLSQGASGGEDTQY
TRBV10-1 | TRBD2 | 12 | ARGSGRSTGELF
TRBV29-1 | TRBD1 | 11 | SVRTGGSQPQH
TRBV18 | - | 12 | ASSPPSGANVLT
TRBV29-1 | - | 12 | SVWVGQSNQPQH
TRBV6-4 | TRBD1 | 13 | ASSDRTGGAGGYT
TRBV6-1 | - | 13 | ASTYDPGTYNEQF
TRBV5-4 | - | 12 | ASSPGRVGSPLH
TRBV9 | - | 13 | ASSVGAGRTYEQY